A selection of T cell receptor beta chains follows, all from one sample in a study of T cells in Graves' hyperthyroidism and ophthalmopathy. TCRdb ran MiXCR on the multiplex PCR reads and lists one entry per CDR3 protein. Found here are 500,000 to 550,000 distinct CDR3 sequences, 15% to 20% of them singletons; the top ten hold roughly 44%. The sample consisted of blood. These receptors originate from a man aged 35 to 55 with Graves' ophthalmopathy. Both conserved end residues are part of each CDR3. A D gene is named only where the DNA matches it firmly. Not every row has a clone size; where given, it reads once, few, many or a size class.

clone_size: few; d_call: TRBD1; v_call: TRBV3-1; j_call: TRBJ1-1; cdr3_aa: CASSAQGAVTEAFF; cdr3_nt: TGTGCCAGCAGCGCGCAGGGGGCTGTCACTGAAGCTTTCTTT
clone_size: few; d_call: -; v_call: TRBV5-1; j_call: TRBJ2-1; cdr3_aa: CASSLVPNEQFF; cdr3_nt: TGCGCCAGCAGCTTGGTTCCGAATGAGCAGTTCTTC
clone_size: many; d_call: -; v_call: TRBV7-2; j_call: TRBJ2-3; cdr3_aa: CASSLVGTTFSDTQYF; cdr3_nt: TGTGCCAGCAGCTTAGTGGGTACTACTTTTTCGGATACGCAGTATTTT
clone_size: -; d_call: TRBD2; v_call: TRBV20-1; j_call: TRBJ2-7; cdr3_aa: CSATPEGASGGYEQYF; cdr3_nt: TGCAGTGCGACTCCTGAAGGGGCTAGCGGTGGTTACGAGCAGTACTTC
clone_size: -; d_call: TRBD2; v_call: TRBV20-1; j_call: TRBJ2-1; cdr3_aa: CSAVTSGSGNEQFF; cdr3_nt: TGCAGTGCCGTGACTAGCGGGAGTGGGAATGAGCAGTTCTTC
clone_size: many; d_call: -; v_call: TRBV27; j_call: TRBJ1-2; cdr3_aa: CASSLLPQGSYGYTF; cdr3_nt: TGTGCCAGCAGTTTATTGCCCCAGGGGTCCTATGGCTACACCTTC
clone_size: many; d_call: TRBD2; v_call: TRBV12-3/TRBV12-4; j_call: TRBJ2-2; cdr3_aa: CASSLSGGAGELFF; cdr3_nt: TGTGCCAGCAGTTTAAGCGGGGGGGCCGGGGAGCTGTTTTTT
clone_size: many; d_call: TRBD1; v_call: TRBV18; j_call: TRBJ2-1; cdr3_aa: CASSPIGQGSRNEQFF; cdr3_nt: TGTGCCAGCTCACCTATAGGACAGGGGTCTCGAAATGAGCAGTTCTTC
clone_size: once; d_call: -; v_call: TRBV3-1; j_call: TRBJ2-2; cdr3_aa: CASSQQGCPGSCFF; cdr3_nt: -
clone_size: few; d_call: TRBD1; v_call: TRBV20-1; j_call: TRBJ1-2; cdr3_aa: CSARAPGGTANYGYTF; cdr3_nt: TGCAGTGCTAGAGCCCCAGGGGGGACAGCTAACTATGGCTACACCTTC
clone_size: few; d_call: -; v_call: TRBV13; j_call: TRBJ2-7; cdr3_aa: CASSLEGITYEQYF; cdr3_nt: TGTGCCAGCAGCTTAGAGGGGATTACCTACGAGCAGTACTTC
clone_size: many; d_call: -; v_call: TRBV11-3; j_call: TRBJ2-1; cdr3_aa: CASSSGTGEQFF; cdr3_nt: TGTGCCAGCAGCTCGGGGACGGGTGAGCAGTTCTTC
clone_size: -; d_call: -; v_call: TRBV5-6; j_call: TRBJ2-7; cdr3_aa: CASSLPVGTEQYF; cdr3_nt: TGTGCCAGCAGCTTGCCCGTGGGAACCGAGCAGTACTTC
clone_size: -; d_call: -; v_call: TRBV27; j_call: TRBJ1-6; cdr3_aa: CASSLTPLSPLHF; cdr3_nt: TGTGCCAGCAGTTTAACCCCACTAAGCCCCCTCCACTTT
clone_size: few; d_call: TRBD1; v_call: TRBV29-1; j_call: TRBJ2-7; cdr3_aa: CSVRGQGVNYEQYF; cdr3_nt: TGCAGCGTTAGGGGACAGGGGGTTAACTACGAGCAGTACTTC
clone_size: few; d_call: TRBD1; v_call: TRBV18; j_call: TRBJ2-5; cdr3_aa: CASSVDRGRETQYF; cdr3_nt: TGTGCCAGCTCCGTAGACAGGGGCCGAGAGACCCAGTACTTC
clone_size: -; d_call: -; v_call: TRBV9; j_call: TRBJ2-1; cdr3_aa: CASSVTPDGYNEQFF; cdr3_nt: TGTGCCAGCAGCGTAACACCGGACGGGTACAATGAGCAGTTCTTC
clone_size: -; d_call: -; v_call: TRBV12-5; j_call: TRBJ1-2; cdr3_aa: CASGSGQALYGYTF; cdr3_nt: TGTGCTAGTGGGTCCGGACAAGCCCTCTATGGCTACACCTTC
clone_size: few; d_call: TRBD1; v_call: TRBV6-1; j_call: TRBJ2-2; cdr3_aa: CASSEARAQGNGELFF; cdr3_nt: TGTGCCAGCAGTGAAGCGCGGGCACAGGGGAACGGGGAGCTGTTTTTT
clone_size: few; d_call: TRBD1; v_call: TRBV5-1; j_call: TRBJ1-1; cdr3_aa: CASSIQGAEAFF; cdr3_nt: TGCGCCAGCAGCATTCAGGGGGCTGAAGCTTTCTTT
clone_size: many; d_call: -; v_call: TRBV28; j_call: TRBJ1-2; cdr3_aa: CASSNTDYGYTF; cdr3_nt: TGTGCCAGCAGTAACACAGACTATGGCTACACCTTC
clone_size: many; d_call: -; v_call: TRBV20-1; j_call: TRBJ2-7; cdr3_aa: CSARRDSYEQYF; cdr3_nt: TGCAGTGCTAGGCGGGACAGCTACGAGCAGTACTTC
clone_size: many; d_call: -; v_call: TRBV12-5; j_call: TRBJ1-2; cdr3_aa: CASAQTGFYGYTF; cdr3_nt: TGTGCTAGTGCTCAAACAGGGTTCTATGGCTACACCTTC
clone_size: few; d_call: -; v_call: TRBV18; j_call: TRBJ1-5; cdr3_aa: CASSLTQASNQPQHF; cdr3_nt: TGTGCCAGCTCACTGACCCAGGCTAGCAATCAGCCCCAGCATTTT
clone_size: many; d_call: TRBD2; v_call: TRBV20-1; j_call: TRBJ2-3; cdr3_aa: CSCGRPADTQYF; cdr3_nt: TGCAGCTGCGGGAGGCCGGCAGATACGCAGTATTTT
clone_size: -; d_call: -; v_call: TRBV25-1; j_call: TRBJ2-7; cdr3_aa: CASSGSPYYEQYF; cdr3_nt: TGTGCCAGCAGTGGCTCACCGTACTACGAGCAGTACTTC
clone_size: many; d_call: TRBD1; v_call: TRBV28; j_call: TRBJ2-7; cdr3_aa: CASRPGQGIYEQYF; cdr3_nt: TGTGCCAGCAGACCGGGACAGGGGATCTACGAGCAGTACTTC
clone_size: few; d_call: TRBD2; v_call: TRBV12-3/TRBV12-4; j_call: TRBJ2-7; cdr3_aa: CASSSSGGLRGEQYF; cdr3_nt: TGTGCCAGCAGTTCTAGCGGGGGGTTGAGGGGGGAGCAGTACTTC
clone_size: many; d_call: -; v_call: TRBV7-2; j_call: TRBJ1-5; cdr3_aa: CASSPVWSNQPQHF; cdr3_nt: TGTGCCAGCAGCCCCGTATGGAGCAATCAGCCCCAGCATTTT
clone_size: few; d_call: -; v_call: TRBV19; j_call: TRBJ1-1; cdr3_aa: CASKERSTEAFF; cdr3_nt: TGTGCCAGTAAGGAGAGGAGCACTGAAGCTTTCTTT
clone_size: -; d_call: TRBD1; v_call: TRBV29-1; j_call: TRBJ2-7; cdr3_aa: CSATWTGVGEQYF; cdr3_nt: TGCAGCGCTACCTGGACAGGCGTCGGCGAGCAGTACTTC
clone_size: -; d_call: TRBD1; v_call: TRBV7-9; j_call: TRBJ1-2; cdr3_aa: CASPPGGGADGYTF; cdr3_nt: TGTGCCAGCCCTCCGGGAGGGGGCGCGGATGGCTACACCTTC
clone_size: -; d_call: TRBD2; v_call: TRBV11-2; j_call: TRBJ2-1; cdr3_aa: CASGYPPTGTSGRVSSYNEQFF; cdr3_nt: TGTGCCAGCGGATACCCCCCTACCGGGACTAGCGGGAGAGTTAGCTCCTACAATGAGCAGTTCTTC
clone_size: few; d_call: -; v_call: TRBV5-1; j_call: TRBJ2-7; cdr3_aa: CASSLGGRTYEQYF; cdr3_nt: TGCGCCAGCAGCTTAGGAGGGCGAACCTACGAGCAGTACTTC
clone_size: many; d_call: -; v_call: TRBV7-2; j_call: TRBJ2-7; cdr3_aa: CASSGVPYEQYF; cdr3_nt: TGTGCCAGCAGTGGGGTTCCCTACGAGCAGTACTTC
clone_size: -; d_call: TRBD1; v_call: TRBV9; j_call: TRBJ1-2; cdr3_aa: CASSGLGTGRNNGYTF; cdr3_nt: TGTGCCAGCAGCGGACTGGGGACAGGGAGAAATAATGGCTACACCTTC
clone_size: -; d_call: TRBD1; v_call: TRBV18; j_call: TRBJ1-1; cdr3_aa: CASSLRPGQGLRVNTEAFF; cdr3_nt: TGTGCCAGCTCACTTCGACCGGGACAGGGGCTGAGGGTGAACACTGAAGCTTTCTTT
clone_size: few; d_call: -; v_call: TRBV5-1; j_call: TRBJ2-7; cdr3_aa: CASSLVQAPYEQYF; cdr3_nt: TGCGCCAGCAGTTTGGTACAGGCTCCCTACGAGCAGTACTTC
clone_size: -; d_call: TRBD2; v_call: TRBV4-2; j_call: TRBJ2-5; cdr3_aa: CASSQEGRDQETQYF; cdr3_nt: TGTGCCAGCAGCCAAGAGGGGAGGGATCAAGAGACCCAGTACTTC
clone_size: many; d_call: -; v_call: TRBV28; j_call: TRBJ1-1; cdr3_aa: CASSSVGAMNTEAFF; cdr3_nt: TGTGCCAGCAGCTCAGTGGGCGCTATGAACACTGAAGCTTTCTTT